The 15 T cell receptor beta chains in this list originate from one sample, sequenced in a study of regulatory dendritic cells for organ transplantation. These receptors have no known antigen. CFSE-labeled sorted T cells met regulatory or mature dendritic cells for under 6 days. Using immunoSEQ multiplex PCR, the repertoire was profiled, and TCRdb retains in-frame clones only, with some absent. The profile covers 12,000 or so clones, with roughly 90% appearing a single time and about 0.4% taken by the ten largest. The sequenced sample consisted of naive CD8+ T cells from blood cultured with dendritic cells. Described subset: CD45RA+ naive T cells. The receptors stem from a human donor in good health.

The J gene is TRBJ2-1, the V gene TRBV5-4; 7 bases are shared with TRBD2. There are 14 residues in the CDR3. After removal of 4 bases from V and 4 bases from J, the junction contained 5 bases not matched to a gene. Looked up from germline, CDR1 is SGHNT and CDR2 is YYREEE (reference sequence). CDR3 bases: TGTGCCAGCAGCCCCTGGGGGGGGTACAATGAGCAGTTCTTC. Translating it yields CASSPWGGYNEQFF.

The V call is TRBV30, the J call TRBJ1-1, with D perhaps TRBD1 (5 bases). This CDR3 region has 13 residues. Trimming shortened V by 0 bases and J by 7 bases, and 12 bases separated the two germline ends. Germline V CDR1 and CDR2: GTSNPN, SVGIG (reference sequence). The CDR3 coding sequence is TGTGCCTGGAGTGTATTAGGGGAGAGTGAAGCTTTCTTT. It is translated as CAWSVLGESEAFF.

The gene calls are TRBV2 and TRBJ1-3; TRBD1 agrees at 9 bases. Trimming took 9 bases from V and 6 from J; bases not matched to a gene: 9. The germline V gene has CDR1 SNHLY and CDR2 FYNNEI. The CDR3 is made up of 14 amino acids. As DNA, the CDR3 is TGTGCCAGTCTACAGGGGGCTTGGAAAAACACCATATATTTT. Its translation is CASLQGAWKNTIYF.

V is TRBV20-1 and J is TRBJ2-7, with D possibly being TRBD1 (6 bases). This CDR3 contains 11 residues. Germline loops: CDR1 DFQATT, CDR2 SNEGSKA (reference sequence). Trimming pared 2 bases from V and 6 bases from J, leaving 8 bases between. The CDR3 spells CSARQGTEQYF. The CDR3 DNA reads as TGCAGTGCTAGACAGGGGACCGAGCAGTACTTC.

This clone is a singleton in its sample. This chain connects TRBV2 to TRBJ2-2; D ambiguous. Trimming took off 4 bases at V and 3 bases at J, with 15 bases between the two ends. This CDR3 comprises 16 residues. Germline loops: CDR1 SNHLY, CDR2 FYNNEI. CDR3 amino acids: CASSVRRTIDTGELFF. CDR3 in DNA: TGTGCCAGCAGTGTGCGCCGGACGATAGACACCGGGGAGCTGTTTTTT.

The chain recombines TRBV19 with TRBJ2-5; D is tentatively TRBD1 or TRBD2 (5 bases each). Germline CDR1 reads LNHDA; CDR2 reads SQIVND (reference sequence). This CDR3 is built from 18 residues. V lost 5 bases, J lost 5 bases, and 27 bases lay in between. The CDR3 DNA follows: TGTGCCAGTAGTTCAATAAGGGGCCGGACACTAGACCGTGAGACCCAGTACTTC. Its translation is CASSSIRGRTLDRETQYF.

The chain recombines TRBV29-1 with TRBJ1-1; D gene ambiguous. Trimming shortened V by 4 bases and J by 5 bases, and 8 bases separated the two germline ends. Germline V gives CDR1 SQVTM, CDR2 ANQGSEA. CDR3 length: 11 amino acids. The CDR3 sequence is CSVVPGTEAFF. DNA of the CDR3: TGCAGCGTTGTTCCGGGGACTGAAGCTTTCTTT.

The chain recombines TRBV21-1 with TRBJ2-3. TRBV21-1 is recorded as a pseudogene. There are 18 residues in the CDR3. CDR3 DNA sequence: TGTGCCAGCAGCACCCAAATAGCCCGGGACGGCCGCACAGATACGCAGTATTTT. Protein product: CASSTQIARDGRTDTQYF.

The chain is built from TRBV7-9 and TRBJ2-7; D gene unclear. The CDR3 is made up of 13 amino acids. V dropped 5 bases and J dropped 1 base, with 9 bases sitting between them. CDR1 is SEHNR and CDR2 is FQNEAQ in the germline V gene (reference sequence). CDR3 loop: CASSPAGSYEQYF. The CDR3 bases are TGTGCCAGCAGCCCTGCTGGATCCTACGAGCAGTACTTC.

The gene calls are TRBV19 and TRBJ2-3; no definite D call. The CDR3 has 18 residues. Germline CDR1 is LNHDA and CDR2 is SQIVND (reference sequence). Trimming stripped 3 bases from V and 0 bases from J, with 19 bases between. The chain's CDR3 is CASSISGGPQSSTDTQYF. CDR3 DNA sequence: TGTGCCAGTAGTATTTCCGGTGGCCCCCAATCGAGCACAGATACGCAGTATTTT.

The genes are TRBV14 and TRBJ2-1; possibly TRBD2 for D (5 bases). Trimming pared 3 bases from V and 1 base from J, leaving 7 bases between. The length of the CDR3 is 14 residues. Germline V lookup: CDR1 SGHDN, CDR2 FVKESK. The CDR3 coding sequence is TGTGCCAGCAGCCACGGAGGATCCTACAATGAGCAGTTCTTC. It is translated as CASSHGGSYNEQFF.

The rearrangement uses TRBV11-3 and TRBJ2-2; 9 nucleotides line up with TRBD1. The J segment lost 6 bases and the V segment lost 4 bases, leaving 6 bases of the junction unmatched. Germline CDR1 and CDR2: SGHNT and YENEEA. CDR3 length equals 15 residues. The CDR3 DNA is TGTGCCAGCAGCTCGGACAGGGGTGGTGCCGGGGAGCTGTTTTTT. It codes for CASSSDRGGAGELFF.

The chain carries TRBV7-9 and TRBJ2-7, with D maybe TRBD2 (6 bases). V lost 3 bases and J 1 base, leaving 10 bases between the germline ends. There are 14 residues in the CDR3. CDR1 and CDR2 from the germline V gene are SEHNR and FQNEAQ (reference sequence). CDR3 bases: TGTGCCAGCAGCTTTAGCGGTGGTTCCTACGAGCAGTACTTC. This sequence encodes CASSFSGGSYEQYF.

The J gene is TRBJ2-3, the V gene TRBV5-8; 14 bases map to TRBD2. Losses at the gene ends were 4 bases for V and 3 bases for J; bases not matched to a gene: 4. From germline, CDR1 is SGHTS and CDR2 YDEGEE. CDR3 length: 16 amino acids. The CDR3 region is CASSPGLAGGTDTQYF. The CDR3 bases are TGTGCCAGCAGCCCCGGACTAGCGGGAGGAACAGATACGCAGTATTTT.

The chain employs TRBV27 and TRBJ1-2; TRBD1 is a possible D gene (5 bases). The CDR3 spans 11 residues. With 6 bases removed from V and 8 bases from J, the gap between germline ends came to 10 bases. Germline V CDR1 and CDR2: MNHEY, SMNVEV (reference sequence). The CDR3 spells CASSPGFGYTF. The CDR3 nucleotides read TGTGCCAGCAGCCCAGGGTTCGGCTACACCTTC.